A single sample gave rise to the 29 T cell receptor beta chains below, sequenced in a study of blood T cell repertoires in COVID-19. The method was immunoSEQ multiplex PCR; TCRdb's version includes in-frame clones alone and lacks a portion of them. The sample gives a few hundred thousand clones, about 90% of which show up once; more than 0.9% is in the top ten. Material for sequencing was PBMCs or T cells enriched from blood (not recorded which). The receptors were sampled from a young woman who had recovered from COVID-19.

The V call is TRBV28, the J call TRBJ2-5; a weak D match, TRBD2 (7 bases). CDR3 size: 15 residues. Germline V lookup: CDR1 MDHEN, CDR2 SYDVKM. Trimming took off 5 bases at V and 1 base at J, with 14 bases between the two ends. CDR3 region: CASSGQRGVQETQYF. Written as DNA, the CDR3 is TGTGCCAGCAGTGGACAGCGGGGAGTCCAAGAGACCCAGTACTTC.

V and J are TRBV28 and TRBJ1-5; D possibly corresponds to TRBD1 (5 bases). This CDR3 comprises 14 residues. CDR1 MDHEN and CDR2 SYDVKM come from the germline V gene. Trimming shortened V by 6 bases and J by 0 bases, and 9 bases separated the two germline ends. Here the CDR3 DNA reads TGTGCCAGCAGCGCGACAGATAGCAATCAGCCCCAGCATTTT. This gives the protein CASSATDSNQPQHF. Full variable domain (rest looked up from reference TRBV28 and TRBJ1-5): DVKVTQSSRYLVKRTGEKVFLECVQDMDHENMFWYRQDPGLGLRLIYFSYDVKMKEKGDIPEGYSVSREKKERFSLILESASTNQTSMYLCASSATDSNQPQHFGDGTRLSIL.

The rearrangement links TRBV29-1 to TRBJ1-2, with D uncertain. CDR1 is SQVTM and CDR2 is ANQGSEA in the germline V gene. The CDR3 runs 14 residues. Trimming stripped 4 bases from V and 1 base from J, with 13 bases between. CDR3 loop: CSVVTAPLNYGYTF. Written as DNA, the CDR3 is TGCAGCGTTGTAACAGCACCCCTTAACTATGGCTACACCTTC.

V usage is TRBV2 and J usage is TRBJ2-7; a weak D match, TRBD2 (5 bases). V was trimmed by 11 bases and J by 2 bases, leaving 13 bases between them. CDR1 and CDR2 (germline): SNHLY, FYNNEI. This CDR3 has 12 amino acids. The CDR3 region has the DNA TGTGCCGGCGGGCACAGCCCCTACGAGCAGTACTTC. This encodes CAGGHSPYEQYF.

V and J are TRBV18 and TRBJ2-5, with TRBD1 matching 8 bases. Looked up from germline, CDR1 is KGHSH and CDR2 is LQKENI. With 0 bases clipped from V and 3 bases from J, the junction kept 0 bases outside the gene matches. CDR3 size: 14 residues. In DNA form, the CDR3 reads TGTGCCAGCTCACCACCGACAGGGGAAGAGACCCAGTACTTC. Its protein is CASSPPTGEETQYF.

CDR3 region: CASTLTPSYEQYF. The CDR3 bases are TGTGCCAGCACCCTGACACCATCCTACGAGCAGTACTTC. V gene TRBV12-3 or TRBV12-4 combines with J gene TRBJ2-7; the D is unclear. The CDR3 runs to 13 residues. V was clipped by 7 bases and J by 1 base, with 11 bases between them.

The CDR3 here is CASSLGGLAKNIQYF. CDR3 nucleotides: TGTGCCAGCAGCCTAGGCGGTCTAGCCAAAAACATTCAGTACTTC. This chain joins TRBV9 and TRBJ2-4; D call uncertain. Germline V lookup: CDR1 SGDLS, CDR2 YYNGEE. The ends were cut back, 4 bases at V and 0 bases at J, with 11 bases in the middle. The CDR3 runs 15 residues.

The chain is built from TRBV7-9 and TRBJ1-1; no clear D. Trimming shortened V by 5 bases and J by 4 bases, and 8 bases separated the two germline ends. The CDR3 runs 12 residues. CDR1 is SEHNR, CDR2 FQNEAQ, per germline (reference sequence). The CDR3 region is CASSVSVTEAFF. The CDR3 DNA reads as TGTGCCAGCAGCGTTTCAGTCACTGAAGCTTTCTTT.

Only one count was recorded for this clone. The J gene is TRBJ1-1, the V gene TRBV12-5; D gene unclear. CDR1 LGHNT and CDR2 FRNRAP come from the germline V gene. The CDR3 contains 13 residues. V was clipped by 6 bases and J by 1 base, with 9 bases between them. CDR3 DNA sequence: TGTGCTAGTGGCGGCGGCGGGAACACTGAAGCTTTCTTT. Its translation is CASGGGGNTEAFF.

CDR3 sequence reads: CASSQGLADYNEQFF. CDR3 DNA sequence: TGTGCCAGCAGCCAAGGACTAGCCGACTACAATGAGCAGTTCTTC. The V and J genes are TRBV7-7 and TRBJ2-1, with TRBD2 matching over 8 bases. The CDR3 length is 15 residues. Germline-derived CDR1 and CDR2 are SSHAT and FNYEAQ (reference sequence). V dropped 5 bases and J dropped 3; count of bases not matched to a gene: 6. Filled out from reference TRBV7-7 and TRBJ2-1, the complete variable domain reads GAGVSQSPRYKVTKRGQDVTLRCDPISSHATLYWYQQALGQGPEFLTYFNYEAQPDKSGLPSDRFSAERPEGSISTLTIQRTEQRDSAMYRCASSQGLADYNEQFFGPGTRLTVL.

CDR3 loop: CASTRMNTEAFF. The CDR3 nucleotides are TGCGCCAGCACGAGAATGAACACTGAAGCTTTCTTT. This chain uses TRBV10-1 with TRBJ1-1; unclear D gene. Germline lookup yields CDR1 WNHNN and CDR2 SYGVQD (reference sequence). V gave up 7 bases and J gave up 0 bases, with 6 bases separating them. The length of the CDR3 is 12 residues.

V is TRBV5-6 and J is TRBJ2-2; D remains ambiguous. The V and J ends lost 4 bases and 3 bases respectively, with 7 bases between them. This CDR3 region has 13 residues. Germline V gene sequence: CDR1 SGHDT, CDR2 YYEEEE. The CDR3 here is CASSRVDTGELFF. In DNA form, the CDR3 reads TGTGCCAGCAGCCGCGTCGACACCGGGGAGCTGTTTTTT. The variable domain in full, completed from reference TRBV5-6 and TRBJ2-2, reads DAGVTQSPTHLIKTRGQQVTLRCSPKSGHDTVSWYQQALGQGPQFIFQYYEEEERQRGNFPDRFSGHQFPNYSSELNVNALLLGDSALYLCASSRVDTGELFFGEGSRLTVL.

The chain links TRBV10-3 to TRBJ1-2, with unresolved D. Trimming took 0 bases from V and 2 from J, leaving 7 bases between them. The germline CDR1 and CDR2 sequences are ENHRY and SYGVKD. The CDR3 has 14 residues. The CDR3 nucleotides read TGTGCCATCAGTGAGTCGTCACAGAACTATGGCTACACCTTC. This sequence encodes CAISESSQNYGYTF.

The CDR3 here is CASSPLSGGTDTQYF. CDR3 in DNA: TGTGCCAGCAGCCCACTTAGCGGGGGCACAGATACGCAGTATTTT. The chain carries TRBV3-1 (or the pseudogene TRBV3-2) and TRBJ2-3; 8 positions agree with TRBD2. CDR3 length: 15 amino acids. The ends lost 4 bases at V and 1 base at J; junction bases unmatched: 4. Germline values: CDR1 LGHDT, CDR2 YNNKEL (reference sequence).

The chain couples TRBV2 to TRBJ1-1; tentatively, D is TRBD1 (5 bases). The V gene's germline CDR1 is SNHLY and CDR2 FYNNEI. V lost 3 bases, J lost 1 base, and 12 bases lay in between. The length of the CDR3 is 15 residues. CDR3 sequence: CASSDPGQGNTEAFF. The CDR3 DNA reads as TGTGCCAGCAGTGACCCAGGGCAGGGGAACACTGAAGCTTTCTTT.

The chain carries TRBV5-5 and TRBJ2-2; a weak D match, TRBD1 (5 bases). Germline V CDR1 and CDR2: SGHKS, YYEKEE (reference sequence). The CDR3 sequence is 14 residues long. V lost 4 bases and J 4 bases, leaving 11 bases between the germline ends. The CDR3 spells CASSLQTVTGELFF. DNA of the CDR3: TGTGCCAGCAGCCTGCAGACAGTCACCGGGGAGCTGTTTTTT.

This clone appeared a single time. The chain couples TRBV18 to TRBJ2-1, with a possible D match to TRBD2 (5 bases). The ends were cut back, 1 base at V and 3 bases at J, with 13 bases in the middle. CDR1 KGHSH and CDR2 LQKENI come from the germline V gene. The CDR3 runs 16 residues. The CDR3 DNA reads as TGTGCCAGCTCACCACTCGCTCTACTAGACTACAATGAGCAGTTCTTC. Protein sequence: CASSPLALLDYNEQFF.

This clone was seen a single time. CDR3 amino acids: CASSLQDRDNEQFF. In nucleotides, the CDR3 is TGCGCCAGCAGCTTGCAGGACAGGGACAATGAGCAGTTCTTC. The J gene is TRBJ2-1, the V gene TRBV5-1, with TRBD1 matching 8 bases. Germline V gene data show CDR1 as SGHRS and CDR2 as YFSETQ. With V trimmed by 1 base and J by 5 bases, 2 bases remained unmatched. This CDR3 has 14 amino acids.

The chain couples TRBV20-1 to TRBJ2-2, with a weak D call TRBD1 (7 bases). CDR1 is DFQATT, CDR2 SNEGSKA, per germline (reference sequence). The CDR3 totals 15 residues. V was cut by 3 bases and J by 5 bases, with 16 bases left in between. The CDR3 loop reads CSASLGAGGTGELFF. CDR3 coding DNA: TGCAGTGCTAGTCTTGGGGCAGGGGGGACCGGGGAGCTGTTTTTT.

This chain uses TRBV10-1 with TRBJ1-1; the D is unclear. V was shortened by 4 bases and J by 7 bases, with 13 bases between the two germline ends. The CDR3 totals 13 residues. The germline gives CDR1 WNHNN, CDR2 SYGVQD (reference sequence). Here the CDR3 DNA reads TGCGCCAGCAGTGTTTCCCGAGCAGGTGAAGCTTTCTTT. It codes for CASSVSRAGEAFF.

The V gene is TRBV2, the J gene TRBJ1-5, with TRBD1 identical over 8 bases. Per the germline V gene, CDR1 is SNHLY and CDR2 is FYNNEI. J lost 11 bases, V lost 7 bases, and 10 bases had no gene match. The CDR3 sequence is 13 residues long. This chain's CDR3 is CASTGQEVSAQHF. Here the CDR3 DNA reads TGTGCCAGCACGGGACAGGAGGTATCAGCCCAGCATTTT.

The V and J genes are TRBV2 and TRBJ1-5; a possible D gene is TRBD1 (5 bases). CDR1 is SNHLY and CDR2 is FYNNEI in the germline V gene. V shed 4 bases and J shed 5 bases, with 15 bases lying between them. CDR3 size: 15 residues. The CDR3 is CASSVSDRVYQPQHF. CDR3 DNA sequence: TGTGCCAGCAGTGTCAGCGACAGAGTGTATCAGCCCCAGCATTTT.

The rearrangement links TRBV3-1 (or the pseudogene TRBV3-2) to TRBJ2-2; a possible D gene is TRBD1 (6 bases). The CDR3 has 15 amino acids. V dropped 3 bases and J dropped 1 base, with 9 bases sitting between them. Germline CDR1 is LGHDT and CDR2 is YNNKEL (reference sequence). The CDR3 loop reads CASSQMDRNTGELFF. DNA of the CDR3: TGTGCCAGCAGCCAGATGGACAGGAACACCGGGGAGCTGTTTTTT.

The J gene is TRBJ1-4, the V gene TRBV28; the D gene is possibly TRBD1 (5 bases). The germline V gene encodes CDR1 MDHEN and CDR2 SYDVKM. Trimming shortened V by 4 bases and J by 5 bases, and 20 bases separated the two germline ends. CDR3 length: 17 amino acids. CDR3 bases: TGTGCCAGCAGTTCCCGAAAAGGTACAGGTCGGAATGAAAAACTGTTTTTT. Translating it yields CASSSRKGTGRNEKLFF.

This rearrangement joins TRBV7-9 to TRBJ1-3, with D unresolved. The CDR3 loop spans 13 amino acids. Germline-derived CDR1 and CDR2 are SEHNR and FQNEAQ (reference sequence). V was pared by 6 bases and J by 4 bases, with 10 bases between. The CDR3 nucleotides are TGTGCCAGCAGTACGGCGGGGGGAAACACCATATATTTT. Amino acids: CASSTAGGNTIYF. The full variable domain, its missing parts supplied by reference TRBV7-9 and TRBJ1-3, is DTGVSQNPRHKITKRGQNVTFRCDPISEHNRLYWYRQTLGQGPEFLTYFQNEAQLEKSRLLSDRFSAERPKGSFSTLEIQRTEQGDSAMYLCASSTAGGNTIYFGEGSWLTVV.

The chain uses TRBV28 and TRBJ2-5, with 7 bases that match TRBD1. This CDR3 region has 15 residues. Germline V lookup: CDR1 MDHEN, CDR2 SYDVKM. Losses at the gene ends were 3 bases for V and 1 base for J; bases not matched to a gene: 5. Here the CDR3 DNA reads TGTGCCAGCAGTTTGGTCGACAGGGTCCAAGAGACCCAGTACTTC. It specifies CASSLVDRVQETQYF.

This sequence joins TRBV28 and TRBJ1-2, with D unclear. The germline CDR1 and CDR2 sequences are MDHEN and SYDVKM. The CDR3 extends over 13 amino acids. V lost 6 bases to trimming and J lost 4 bases, with 12 bases between them. CDR3 region: CASSPLLSYGYTF. CDR3 bases: TGTGCCAGCAGCCCACTCCTTAGCTATGGCTACACCTTC.

The genes are TRBV6-4 and TRBJ1-5; 7 nucleotides match TRBD1. This CDR3 contains 13 residues. With 6 bases clipped from V and 5 bases from J, the junction kept 4 bases outside the gene matches. Looked up from germline, CDR1 is MRHNA and CDR2 is SNTAGT. CDR3 residues: CASSPGTDQPQHF. The CDR3 DNA reads as TGTGCCAGCAGCCCCGGGACAGATCAGCCCCAGCATTTT.

This sequence joins TRBV7-2 and TRBJ2-1; weak D call: TRBD1 (6 bases). The CDR3 is made up of 14 amino acids. V lost 4 bases and J 5 bases, leaving 12 bases between the germline ends. Germline-derived CDR1 and CDR2 are SGHTA and FQGNSA. Here the CDR3 DNA reads TGTGCCAGCAGCTCGCCCAGGGGAAACAATGAGCAGTTCTTC. Its protein product is CASSSPRGNNEQFF.